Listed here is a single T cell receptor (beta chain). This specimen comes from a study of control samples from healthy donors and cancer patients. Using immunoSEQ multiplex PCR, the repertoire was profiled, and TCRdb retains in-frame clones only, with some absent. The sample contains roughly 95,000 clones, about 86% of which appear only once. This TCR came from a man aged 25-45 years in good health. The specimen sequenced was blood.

The CDR3 DNA is TGTGCCAGTAGTCCCCTGCGGGACAGGGTAAACACCGGGGAGCTGTTTTTT. It yields the protein CASSPLRDRVNTGELFF. The chain links TRBV19 to TRBJ2-2, with 9 bases matching TRBD1. This CDR3 has 17 amino acids. Germline V gene data show CDR1 as LNHDA and CDR2 as SQIVND (reference sequence). The J segment lost 2 bases and the V segment lost 5 bases, leaving 9 bases of the junction unmatched. The full variable domain, completed using reference TRBV19 and TRBJ2-2, is DGGITQSPKYLFRKEGQNVTLSCEQNLNHDAMYWYRQDPGQGLRLIYYSQIVNDFQKGDIAEGYSVSREKKESFPLTVTSAQKNPTAFYLCASSPLRDRVNTGELFFGEGSRLTVL.